A single T cell receptor beta chain is shown here with its context. This record belongs to a study of blood T cells in healthy people across ages. A sample-barcoded 5' primer and a J-beta primer mix were used in a second PCR of roughly 7 to 11 cycles. MiXCR, run by TCRdb on the 5' RACE reads, gives a single entry per CDR3 protein. The top ten clones hold approximately 3.7% of a sample with 750,000 to 850,000 distinct CDR3 sequences, more than 20% of them seen once. There are 14 residues in the CDR3. V was pared by 9 bases and J by 5 bases, with 8 bases of the junction left unmatched. CDR1 MDHEN and CDR2 SYDVKM come from the germline V gene. Whenever a sample was processed, at least 6 million PBMCs were isolated. These data are also associated with another study on T cells of mothers and their children.

The sequencing sample was made of blood. The chain carries TRBV28 and TRBJ2-2; 8 nucleotides agree with TRBD1. The TCR was taken from a boy younger than 18 in good health. This chain's CDR3 is CASYQGARTGELFF. The CDR3 nucleotides are TGTGCCAGTTATCAGGGGGCGCGAACCGGGGAGCTGTTTTTT.